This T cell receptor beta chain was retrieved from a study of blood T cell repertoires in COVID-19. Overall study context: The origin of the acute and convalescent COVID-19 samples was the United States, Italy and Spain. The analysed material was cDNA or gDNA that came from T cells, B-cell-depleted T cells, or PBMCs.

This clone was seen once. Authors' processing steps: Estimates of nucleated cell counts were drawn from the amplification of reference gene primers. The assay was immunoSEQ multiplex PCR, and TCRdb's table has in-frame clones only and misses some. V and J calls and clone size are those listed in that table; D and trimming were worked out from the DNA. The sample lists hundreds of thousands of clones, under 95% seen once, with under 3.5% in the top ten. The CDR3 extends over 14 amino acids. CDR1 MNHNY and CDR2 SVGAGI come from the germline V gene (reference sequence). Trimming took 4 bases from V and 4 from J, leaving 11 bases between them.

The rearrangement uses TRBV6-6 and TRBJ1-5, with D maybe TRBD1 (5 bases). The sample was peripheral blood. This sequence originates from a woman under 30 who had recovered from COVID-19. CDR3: CASSFPGGNQPQHF. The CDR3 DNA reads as TGTGCCAGCAGTTTCCCCGGGGGGAATCAGCCCCAGCATTTT.